The 16 T cell receptor beta chains presented below share a single source sample, sequenced in a study of Graves' ophthalmopathy and Graves' hyperthyroidism. Amplified material comprised TCR beta CDR3 regions derived from RNA transcripts. Following a first-round RT-PCR that used HTBI primers, a second-round multiplex PCR was carried out. TCRdb independently ran MiXCR on the multiplex PCR reads; one entry per CDR3 protein. The sample has 660,000 or so distinct CDR3 sequences, 35% to 50% seen once; the top ten hold over 2.5%. Sequenced input: peripheral blood. Receptors originate from an adult man with Graves' ophthalmopathy.

This clonotype was seen a few times. This chain uses TRBV9 with TRBJ1-5; D may be TRBD1 (5 bases). The germline gives CDR1 SGDLS, CDR2 YYNGEE. The CDR3 extends over 15 amino acids. The V and J ends lost 4 bases and 6 bases respectively, with 17 bases between them. Written as DNA, the CDR3 is TGTGCCAGCAGCCCCGGGACTCCGGCGGGTCAGCCCCAGCATTTT. The encoded protein is CASSPGTPAGQPQHF. The variable domain in full, with the rest retrieved from reference TRBV9 and TRBJ1-5, is DSGVTQTPKHLITATGQRVTLRCSPRSGDLSVYWYQQSLDQGLQFLIQYYNGEERAKGNILERFSAQQFPDLHSELNLSSLELGDSALYFCASSPGTPAGQPQHFGDGTRLSIL.

In this sample, this clonotype turned up many times. The chain carries TRBV5-5 and TRBJ1-4, with 8 bases matching TRBD1. There are 16 residues in the CDR3. V lost 0 bases and J lost 8; bases outside the gene matches: 9. The germline gives CDR1 SGHKS, CDR2 YYEKEE (reference sequence). This CDR3 is CASSLETGTGNEKLFF. In DNA form, the CDR3 reads TGTGCCAGCAGCTTGGAAACCGGGACAGGCAACGAAAAACTGTTTTTT.

V and J are TRBV24-1 and TRBJ2-2; either TRBD1 or TRBD2 may supply D (6 bases each). Germline V gene data show CDR1 as KGHDR and CDR2 as SFDVKD. This CDR3 region has 13 residues. V lost 3 bases to trimming and J lost 8 bases, with 9 bases between them. The CDR3 sequence is CATSDRGTGELFF. DNA for the CDR3: TGTGCCACCAGTGATCGGGGGACAGGGGAGCTGTTTTTT.

The chain joins TRBV6-6 to TRBJ2-7; D possibly corresponds to TRBD2 (5 bases). The CDR3 extends over 13 amino acids. The germline gives CDR1 MNHNY, CDR2 SVGAGI (reference sequence). The V gene lost 8 bases and the J gene lost 0 bases, with 11 bases spanning the gap. The CDR3 DNA reads as TGTGCCAGCGGACTCGAGTTCTCCTACGAGCAGTACTTC. Amino acids: CASGLEFSYEQYF.

The chain couples TRBV14 to TRBJ2-2; D might be TRBD2 (6 bases). Germline CDR1 SGHDN, CDR2 FVKESK. Deletions cut 2 bases from V and 2 bases from J, with 15 bases between. The CDR3 is made up of 17 amino acids. The CDR3 sequence: CASSQIAAGGNTGELFF. The CDR3 nucleotides are TGTGCCAGCAGCCAAATAGCGGCGGGTGGAAACACCGGGGAGCTGTTTTTT.

V usage is TRBV7-8 and J usage is TRBJ2-5; either TRBD1 or TRBD2 may supply D (6 bases each). Trimming took 3 bases from V and 7 from J, leaving 18 bases between them. CDR3 length equals 15 residues. Germline CDR1 reads SGHVS; CDR2 reads FQNEAQ. The CDR3 protein is CASSFVRPGARTQYF. The DNA of the CDR3 is TGTGCCAGCAGCTTCGTGAGACCGGGGGCGAGGACCCAGTACTTC.

On this clonotype itself: One junction end disagrees with the germline gene, perhaps due to a read error. The chain joins TRBV10-1 to TRBJ2-6, with TRBD1 as a possible D gene (6 bases). The germline CDR1 and CDR2 sequences are WNHNN and SYGVQD (reference sequence). This CDR3 spans 15 amino acids. The CDR3 nucleotides are TGTGCCAGCAGTTACCCAGGGGCCCACTCCAACGTCCTGACTTTC. This sequence encodes CASSYPGAHSNVLTF.

The chain links TRBV24-1 to TRBJ2-3; D call uncertain. Germline V lookup: CDR1 KGHDR, CDR2 SFDVKD. CDR3 length equals 12 residues. The V end was cut by 2 bases, the J end by 7 bases, with 6 bases between. CDR3 region: CATSDWGYTQYF. In nucleotides, the CDR3 is TGTGCCACCAGTGATTGGGGATATACGCAGTATTTT.

A note on this clonotype: This may arise from a read error, as a much more abundant clone is one base away. The chain carries TRBV4-3 and TRBJ2-5; no clear D gene. In germline, CDR1 is LGHNA, CDR2 YSLEER. This CDR3 spans 16 amino acids. CDR3 sequence (DNA): TGCGCCAGCAGCCAAGGCACGACAAATTCTGTAGAGACCCAGTGCTTC. It encodes CASSQGTTNSVETQCF.

Concerning this clonotype itself: This clone may be a read error of a much larger clone one base away. The chain links TRBV12-3 or TRBV12-4 to TRBJ1-1; TRBD1 matches at 7 bases. CDR3 length equals 16 residues. Written as DNA, the CDR3 is TGTGCCAGCAGTTATTTTCAGACAGGGACGAACACTGAACCTTTCTTT. It yields the protein CASSYFQTGTNTEPFF.

As concerns this clonotype: It may be a read error: a sequence one base away is much more abundant. V is TRBV7-9 and J is TRBJ2-5; 8 bases align to TRBD1. From germline, CDR1 is SEHNR and CDR2 FQNEAQ (reference sequence). The CDR3 runs 15 residues. The CDR3 sequence is CASSREYRGEETQYF. The CDR3 DNA sequence: TGCGCCAGCAGCCGAGAGTACAGGGGGGAGGAGACCCAGTACTTC.

This chain uses TRBV10-3 with TRBJ1-2, with 8 nucleotides matching TRBD1. V shed 4 bases, J shed 4 bases, and the junction held 8 bases outside the gene matches. CDR3 length equals 15 residues. In germline, CDR1 is ENHRY, CDR2 SYGVKD. The CDR3 sequence is CAISAIRDRLYGYTF. For the CDR3, the DNA is TGTGCCATCAGTGCTATCAGGGACAGGCTCTATGGCTACACCTTC.

The genes are TRBV20-1 and TRBJ1-6, with a possible D match to TRBD1 (6 bases). CDR3 size: 12 residues. Germline assignment: CDR1 DFQATT and CDR2 SNEGSKA (reference sequence). With 1 base removed from V and 10 bases from J, the gap between germline ends came to 8 bases. The CDR3 DNA is TGCAGTGCTAGAGGTGGGGGCTCACCCCTCCACTTT. Translating gives CSARGGGSPLHF.

This clonotype was observed a few times. The V and J genes are TRBV4-2 and TRBJ2-7; D not resolved. There are 15 residues in the CDR3. V was clipped by 0 bases and J by 1 base, with 10 bases between them. Germline CDR1 and CDR2: LGHNA and YNFKEQ. DNA of the CDR3: TGTGCCAGCAGCCAAGAAGGCAGTTCGTCCTACGAGCAGTACTTC. This encodes CASSQEGSSSYEQYF.

The gene calls are TRBV2 and TRBJ1-3, with 8 bases matching TRBD1. With 2 bases clipped from V and 4 bases from J, the junction kept 10 bases outside the gene matches. The CDR3 has 17 amino acids. CDR1 and CDR2 (germline): SNHLY, FYNNEI. CDR3 protein: CASSEYQGAGGGNTIYF. DNA for the CDR3: TGTGCCAGCAGTGAATATCAGGGGGCAGGAGGAGGAAACACCATATATTTT.

The chain is built from TRBV11-2 and TRBJ2-5; 9 positions agree with TRBD1. Per the germline V gene, CDR1 is SGHAT and CDR2 is FQNNGV. The CDR3 loop spans 13 amino acids. Trimming cost V 9 bases and J 3 bases; bases outside gene matches: 5. The CDR3 reads CARMRTGEETQYF. CDR3 in DNA: TGTGCCAGGATGCGGACAGGGGAAGAGACCCAGTACTTC.